These 12 T cell receptor beta chains were all obtained from the same sample, sequenced in a study of blood T cell repertoires in COVID-19. TCRdb keeps only in-frame clones here, not all; method: immunoSEQ multiplex PCR. Here the sample spans over 85,000 clones, 80% to 95% being singletons. Sample: peripheral blood. All receptors come from a man younger than 30 with acute or convalescent COVID-19.

J is TRBJ2-7 and V is TRBV27; the D gene is possibly TRBD1 (6 bases). The CDR3 totals 16 residues. Trimming took 3 bases from V and 0 from J, leaving 15 bases between them. CDR1 is MNHEY and CDR2 is SMNVEV in the germline V gene (reference sequence). The CDR3 loop is CASSFQMVGASYEQYF. The CDR3 DNA reads TGTGCCAGCAGTTTTCAGATGGTGGGGGCCTCCTACGAGCAGTACTTC.

V gene TRBV7-9 combines with J gene TRBJ1-1, with a tentative D call TRBD1 (5 bases). V lost 0 bases to trimming and J lost 1 base, with 9 bases between them. The germline V gene encodes CDR1 SEHNR and CDR2 FQNEAQ (reference sequence). CDR3 length: 15 residues. This CDR3 is CASSLAAGGNTEAFF. The CDR3 nucleotides read TGTGCCAGCAGCTTAGCTGCCGGGGGGAACACTGAAGCTTTCTTT.

V gene TRBV27 combines with J gene TRBJ2-4, with D maybe TRBD1 (5 bases). The germline CDR1 and CDR2 sequences are MNHEY and SMNVEV (reference sequence). The CDR3 sequence is 18 residues long. The V gene lost 2 bases and the J gene lost 0 bases, with 17 bases spanning the gap. This CDR3 reads CASSLIPPTGLAKNIQYF. In DNA form, the CDR3 reads TGTGCCAGCAGTTTAATCCCCCCAACAGGCCTAGCCAAAAACATTCAGTACTTC.

The rearrangement links TRBV2 to TRBJ2-1, with 11 bases that match TRBD2. Germline V CDR1 and CDR2: SNHLY, FYNNEI. V lost 1 base, J lost 9 bases, and 8 bases stayed unmatched. The CDR3 contains 16 residues. CDR3 DNA sequence: TGTGCCAGCAGTGAAGAGGGAACTAGCGGGAGCGTTGAGCAGTTCTTC. This codes for CASSEEGTSGSVEQFF.

This clone was picked up a small number of times. This rearrangement joins TRBV25-1 to TRBJ2-1; D is perhaps TRBD1 (6 bases). Germline CDR1 is MGHDK and CDR2 is SYGVNS. CDR3 size: 14 residues. The germline V and J ends were trimmed by 7 bases and 3 bases, with 13 bases remaining between them. In nucleotides, the CDR3 is TGTGCCAGCACTGACAGGAATATCTACAATGAGCAGTTCTTC. Its protein is CASTDRNIYNEQFF. Together with reference TRBV25-1 and TRBJ2-1, the CDR3 gives the full variable domain: EADIYQTPRYLVIGTGKKITLECSQTMGHDKMYWYQQDPGMELHLIHYSYGVNSTEKGDLSSESTVSRIRTEHFPLTLESARPSHTSQYLCASTDRNIYNEQFFGPGTRLTVL.

The chain carries TRBV6-5 and TRBJ1-1, with D tentatively TRBD1 (6 bases). In germline, CDR1 is MNHEY, CDR2 SVGAGI. This CDR3 contains 15 residues. Trimming pared 7 bases from V and 3 bases from J, leaving 18 bases between. The CDR3 spells CASTALGPGDTEAFF. In DNA form, the CDR3 reads TGTGCCAGCACGGCTCTCGGGCCAGGGGACACTGAAGCTTTCTTT.

This clone was seen a few times. The chain joins TRBV18 to TRBJ2-1; TRBD1 aligns across 7 bases. This CDR3 contains 17 residues. V shed 4 bases, J shed 0 bases, and the junction held 9 bases outside the gene matches. In germline, CDR1 is KGHSH, CDR2 LQKENI. CDR3 region: CASSQLATGISYNEQFF. CDR3 nucleotides: TGTGCCAGCTCACAACTGGCGACAGGGATCTCCTACAATGAGCAGTTCTTC. The variable domain in full, with the rest retrieved from reference TRBV18 and TRBJ2-1, is NAGVMQNPRHLVRRRGQEARLRCSPMKGHSHVYWYRQLPEEGLKFMVYLQKENIIDESGMPKERFSAEFPKEGPSILRIQQVVRGDSAAYFCASSQLATGISYNEQFFGPGTRLTVL.

CDR3 sequence: CASSTGLAGVNEQFF. CDR3 in DNA: TGTGCCAGCAGCACGGGACTAGCGGGAGTCAATGAGCAGTTCTTC. J is TRBJ2-1 and V is TRBV11-2; 14 bases fit TRBD2. Unmatched junction bases numbered 3, after V lost 5 bases and J lost 6 bases. This CDR3 is 15 amino acids long. Germline-derived CDR1 and CDR2 are SGHAT and FQNNGV.

The gene calls are TRBV24-1 and TRBJ2-2; D is unresolved. The V and J ends lost 4 bases and 0 bases respectively, with 14 bases between them. The germline V gene has CDR1 KGHDR and CDR2 SFDVKD. The CDR3 loop spans 17 amino acids. CDR3 sequence (DNA): TGTGCCACCAGTGACCACCCGGCGGCAACGAACACCGGGGAGCTGTTTTTT. This sequence encodes CATSDHPAATNTGELFF.

This clone came up a few times. The CDR3 protein is CASRRGQNQPQHF. The CDR3 DNA sequence: TGTGCCAGTCGGCGGGGCCAGAATCAGCCCCAGCATTTT. This chain joins TRBV6-5 and TRBJ1-5, with a weak D call TRBD1 (5 bases). CDR3 length: 13 residues. CDR1 MNHEY and CDR2 SVGAGI come from the germline V gene. V shed 9 bases and J shed 4 bases, with 13 bases lying between them.

The rearrangement uses TRBV30 and TRBJ2-3, with 9 bases lining up with TRBD2. This CDR3 has 16 amino acids. Germline lookup yields CDR1 GTSNPN and CDR2 SVGIG (reference sequence). With V trimmed by 1 base and J by 0 bases, 5 bases remained unmatched. In DNA form, the CDR3 reads TGTGCCTGGAGTGCCTCTAGCGGGGCTAGCACAGATACGCAGTATTTT. Residues: CAWSASSGASTDTQYF.

The chain recombines TRBV10-2 with TRBJ1-6, with D maybe TRBD1 (5 bases). Germline V gene data show CDR1 as WSHSY and CDR2 as SAAADI. V lost 3 bases and J 6 bases, leaving 12 bases between the germline ends. The CDR3 extends over 15 amino acids. The CDR3 nucleotides read TGCGCCAGCAGTGATTGGGGCACCTTTAATTCACCCCTCCACTTT. Encoded protein: CASSDWGTFNSPLHF.